This TCR beta chain was sequenced in a study of CD8+ T cells in alopecia areata. Study-wide context: Tofacitinib exposure lasted 6 to 18 months, followed by 6 months off drug. Whole-study results and caveats: It was lesional scalp, especially alopecia totalis/universalis, that showed higher clonality than normal scalp. Mouse data revealed clearer TCR sharing than patient data did, a gap possibly tied to HLA.

Collection of lesional scalp punch biopsies and peripheral blood was performed in alopecia areata patients. Sequencing used cDNA as its template, made by extracting RNA and reverse transcribing it. Produced via immunoSEQ multiplex PCR; TCRdb's table is partial and in-frame only. Of about 150,000 clones in the sample, roughly 50% are singletons; the top ten hold around 6.8%. This clone was recorded a few times. Its antigen remains unidentified. Germline values: CDR1 SQVTM, CDR2 ANQGSEA. V was pared by 0 bases and J by 6 bases, with 1 base of the junction left unmatched. The CDR3 has 13 amino acids. The sequence was obtained from a human donor with alopecia areata. Sequenced input: CD4+ T cells sorted from blood. This rearrangement joins TRBV29-1 to TRBJ2-1, with 8 bases identical to TRBD1. The CDR3 reads CSVEDRGRNEQFF. The CDR3 DNA reads TGCAGCGTTGAAGACAGGGGGCGCAATGAGCAGTTCTTC.